This record looks at one TCR beta chain sequence and its context. The antigen remains unidentified. The data belong to a study of monozygotic twins with cystic fibrosis. CDR1 PRHDT and CDR2 FYEKMQ come from the germline V gene (reference sequence). CDR3 size: 23 residues. V lost 5 bases, J lost 10 bases, and 34 bases stayed unmatched. The repertoire was sequenced with immunoSEQ multiplex PCR; TCRdb's copy has only in-frame clones and lacks some. Seen here are around 34,000 clones, more than 85% observed once, and the top ten hold about 0.89%. Findings and caveats of the study: Median Simpson clonality of 0.0095 suggested naive T cells predominated.

The chain has TRBV13 and TRBJ2-2; 10 bases agree with TRBD2. The clonotype originates from a girl aged 2 to 9 with cystic fibrosis. The sample comprised blood. CDR3 coding DNA: TGTGCCAGCAGCCCGAGGACAGGGTCGCAACTAGCGGGGAGCGAAGCCCCAACGGAGGAGCTGTTTTTT. It is translated as CASSPRTGSQLAGSEAPTEELFF.